This TCR beta chain was retrieved from a study of PD-1 blockade in classical Hodgkin lymphoma. Overall study findings and caveats: Causes of the repertoire differences remain undefined, possibly disease activity or prior therapy. In newly diagnosed patients, baseline TCR diversity was reportedly below that of healthy donors. It was CD4+ TCR diversity, not CD8+, that rose significantly by C4D1. Similar baseline diversity was found in complete responders and newly diagnosed patients.

Time point in this sample: cycle 4 day 1 (C4D1), after 6 weeks of nivolumab. Brentuximab vedotin exposure varied, and every patient relapsed after autologous stem cell transplantation. Produced via immunoSEQ multiplex PCR; TCRdb's table is partial and in-frame only. The sample holds about 30,000 clones; approximately 85% are singletons and the top ten take approximately 18%. Turning to this clone: Antigen unknown.

Sequenced material: peripheral blood mononuclear cells (PBMCs), taken before the fourth cycle of nivolumab. The TCR originated in a human donor with classical Hodgkin lymphoma.

CDR3 in amino acids: CASSPYDRGTEAFF. CDR3 nucleotide sequence: TGTGCCAGCTCACCTTACGACAGGGGAACTGAAGCTTTCTTT. The chain employs TRBV18 and TRBJ1-1, with 8 bases matching TRBD1. Germline V gene sequence: CDR1 KGHSH, CDR2 LQKENI. The V gene end was trimmed by 3 bases and the J gene end by 5 bases; junction bases not matched to a gene: 5. This CDR3 is built from 14 residues.